This record concerns one TCR beta chain sequence. What antigen it recognizes has not been identified. Base qualities are not recorded, but no much larger clone differs from it by a single base. This sample is drawn from a study of shared clonotypes between healthy human individuals (dated by TCRdb to 2019 to 2021). At the level of the whole study: The cohort included a few men and a couple of women between 18 and 49 years of age. Per donor, three plates each were used for CD4 naive and CD4 memory, two for CD8 naive, and one for CD8 memory. The study deeply sequenced blood TCR repertoires of about five healthy adults to estimate repertoire size and the extent of clonotype sharing between individuals. Different laboratories and diverse techniques were used to prepare libraries and sequence TCR repertoires, to increase sequencing depth and limit assay-specific biases. Per donor, leukapheresis produced somewhere between about 0.94 and 10 billion PBMCs. The investigation overall reported the following: Sampling was limited to blood, and TCR repertoires in tissue likely differ from TCR repertoires in blood. Pairwise subsampling indicated that sequencing depth was expected to affect the degree of clonotype sharing among donors. Larger estimated clonotype richness was generally found for naive subsets than for memory subsets. Clonotypes shared by all four sorted-subset donors showed higher generation probabilities than non-shared clonotypes. Rarefaction of sorted-subset datasets indicated incomplete sequencing despite the large sequencing depth. When a few donors were compared, the shared fraction of clonotypes was 5% to 6.5% for naive CD4, more than 3% for naive CD8, 2% to 2.5% for memory CD4, and 0.35% to 0.4% for memory CD8. The small number of donors limited the genetic and exposure-history diversity represented.

Per the germline V gene (reference sequence), GTSNPN is the CDR1 and SVGIG is the CDR2. The cysteine opens and the phenylalanine closes a CDR3 of 17 amino acids. Solely the CDR3 DNA is kept, with 51 bases framed from the first base. V loses 3 bases of germline sequence and J loses 0 bases, and the interval between the two ends is 20 bases. Using the deep immunoSEQ assay, multiplex PCR amplified TCR CDR3 regions from genomic DNA. For each cell subset, the extracted genomic DNA was distributed evenly across all wells of several immunoSEQ 96-well plates, and each plate served as one replicate. For sorted subsets, around 0.2 ug genomic DNA, equal to some 30,000 T cell genomes, was loaded into each replicate PCR. The purified libraries were quantified using a Qubit 3.0 fluorometer, sized with a Bioanalyzer 2100, and then quantified again using the KAPA Library Quantification kit. A separate single-read 150-cycle Illumina NextSeq 550 flow cell was used to sequence each immunoSEQ 96-well plate. In the original analysis: The immunoSEQ output contained only junctional sequences without quality scores, so filtering could not match that applied to full-length reads. To assign V/J genes and CDR3, sequences were annotated using PyIR, a Python wrapper for IgBLAST v1.9, with IMGT germline references. Reads were filtered out if the reads had weak V/J assignments (E-value above 1e-6), no CDR3, stop codons, out-of-frame junctions, or ambiguous translated residues. V3J clonotypes were defined by identical inferred V gene, J gene, and CDR3 amino acid sequence. Percentage overlap between repertoires was computed as shared unique clonotypes divided by the size of the smaller repertoire. Three approaches were used to assess repertoire richness: RTK rarefaction, the Chao1 estimator, and Recon v2.1 estimates of unobserved clonotypes. Generation probabilities were computed with OLGA for all TCRbeta clonotypes obtained by the gDNA method from several donors. The table comes from immuneACCESS by way of TCRdb, which keeps in-frame sequences with V and J called. Part of the clones is missing from these tables; in studies checked, under half for an unresolved V gene and the rest for unknown reasons. That table supplies the V and J calls and clone size; D and trimming were determined from the DNA. Present in this sample are 2 million to 2.5 million clones, nearly 97% of which were seen just once. The top ten clonotypes cover 0.1% to 0.15% of the sample.

The donors were healthy, HIV-negative adults who had no recently reported acute infections or vaccinations. Every donor was a Caucasian adult living in Nashville, Tennessee, USA. Magnetic negative selection was used to enrich CD4+ T cells, after which naive cells were positively selected on CD45RA and the negative fraction became the memory subset. Blood was collected by leukapheresis, and PBMCs were isolated by Ficoll-Histopaque density gradient centrifugation and then cryopreserved in liquid nitrogen vapor phase. Analytical flow cytometry was used to check the purity and quantity of every magnetically sorted T cell population. Each sorted fraction had its genomic DNA isolated and then quantified by UV absorbance on a Nanodrop 2000c.

The sequencing input was naive CD4+ T cells sorted from blood. The meaning of the sample's cell subset or site label: CD45RA+ positively selected. Here the chain combines TRBV30 and TRBJ1-1; TRBD1 is a weak D gene call, 5 bases matching. This sequence originates from a young man in good health. This receptor carries the CDR3 CAWRPRVTRGLNTEAFF. In nucleotides, the sequence is TGTGCCTGGAGGCCCCGGGTTACACGGGGCCTGAACACTGAAGCTTTCTTT.